This paragraph reports one T cell receptor beta chain. The CDR3 contains 12 residues. Trimming pared 3 bases from V and 6 bases from J, leaving 8 bases between. The V gene's germline CDR1 is ENHRY and CDR2 SYGVKD. This entry comes from a study of memory CD4+ T cells and cytomegalovirus serostatus. Single viable CD3+CD4+CD8-CD45RO+ cells were sorted as the memory CD4+ T cells. This table comes from immunoSEQ multiplex PCR, and its TCRdb copy is limited to in-frame clones, with some not included. The data show fewer than 90,000 clones, 78% seen once. This sequence originates from an adult in good health and CMV-seropositive. The V and J genes are TRBV10-3 and TRBJ1-1; possibly TRBD1 for D (5 bases). Sequencing was carried out using memory CD4+ T cells from blood. CDR3 nucleotides: TGTGCCATCAGTGATTGGGGGGCTGAAGCTTTCTTT. Translating it yields CAISDWGAEAFF.